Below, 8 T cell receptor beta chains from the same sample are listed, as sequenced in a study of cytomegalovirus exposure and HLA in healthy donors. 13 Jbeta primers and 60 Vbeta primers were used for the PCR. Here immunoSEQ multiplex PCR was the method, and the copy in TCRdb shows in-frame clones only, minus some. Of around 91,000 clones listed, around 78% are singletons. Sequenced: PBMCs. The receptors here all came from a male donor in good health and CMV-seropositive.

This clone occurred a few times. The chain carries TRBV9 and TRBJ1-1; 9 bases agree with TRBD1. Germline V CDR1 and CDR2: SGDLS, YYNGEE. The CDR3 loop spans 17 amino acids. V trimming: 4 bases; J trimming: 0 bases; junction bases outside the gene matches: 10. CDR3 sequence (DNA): TGTGCCAGCAGCTCTGGACAGGGGTCTTTCATGAACACTGAAGCTTTCTTT. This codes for CASSSGQGSFMNTEAFF.

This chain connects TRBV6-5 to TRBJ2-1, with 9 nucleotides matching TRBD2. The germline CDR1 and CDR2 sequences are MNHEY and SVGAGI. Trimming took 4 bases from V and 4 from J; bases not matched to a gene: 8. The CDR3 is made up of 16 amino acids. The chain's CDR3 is CASSSKAGGQYNEQFF. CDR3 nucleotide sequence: TGTGCCAGCAGTTCCAAAGCGGGAGGCCAATACAATGAGCAGTTCTTC.

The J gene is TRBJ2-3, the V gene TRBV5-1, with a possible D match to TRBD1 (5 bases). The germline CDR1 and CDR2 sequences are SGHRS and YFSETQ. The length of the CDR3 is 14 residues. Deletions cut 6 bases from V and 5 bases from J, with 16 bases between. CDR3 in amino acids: CASIQDLLGDTQYF. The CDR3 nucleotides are TGCGCCAGCATACAGGACCTTCTGGGAGATACGCAGTATTTT.

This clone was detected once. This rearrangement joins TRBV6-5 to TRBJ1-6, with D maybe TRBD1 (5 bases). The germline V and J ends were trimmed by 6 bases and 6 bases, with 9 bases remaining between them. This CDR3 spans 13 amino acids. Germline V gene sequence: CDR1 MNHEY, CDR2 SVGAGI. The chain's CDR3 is CASRTVTNSPLHF. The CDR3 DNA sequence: TGTGCCAGCAGGACAGTTACTAATTCACCCCTCCACTTT.

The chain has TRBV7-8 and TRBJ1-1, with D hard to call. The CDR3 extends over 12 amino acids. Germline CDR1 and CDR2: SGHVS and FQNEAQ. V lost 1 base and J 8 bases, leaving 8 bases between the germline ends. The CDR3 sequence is CASSLGRREAFF. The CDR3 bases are TGTGCCAGCAGCTTAGGTCGCCGGGAAGCTTTCTTT.

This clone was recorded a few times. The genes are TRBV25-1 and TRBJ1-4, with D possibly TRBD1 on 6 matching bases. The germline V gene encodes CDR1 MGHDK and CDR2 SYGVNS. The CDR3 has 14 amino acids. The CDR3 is CPRARGIQNEKLFF. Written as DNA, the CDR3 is TGTCCCCGCGCAAGGGGGATTCAAAATGAAAAACTGTTTTTT.

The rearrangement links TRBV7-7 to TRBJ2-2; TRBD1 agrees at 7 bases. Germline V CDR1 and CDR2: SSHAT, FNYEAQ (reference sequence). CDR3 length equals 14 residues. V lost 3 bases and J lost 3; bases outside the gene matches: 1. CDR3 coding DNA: TGTGCCAGCAGCTTGGGACAGTACACCGGGGAGCTGTTTTTT. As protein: CASSLGQYTGELFF.

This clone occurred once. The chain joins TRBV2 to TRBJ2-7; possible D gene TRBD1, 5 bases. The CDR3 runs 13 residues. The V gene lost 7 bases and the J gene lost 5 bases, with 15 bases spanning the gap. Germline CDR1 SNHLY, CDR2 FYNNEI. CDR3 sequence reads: CASNGLGANEQYF. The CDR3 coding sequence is TGTGCCAGCAATGGGTTAGGGGCCAACGAGCAGTACTTC.